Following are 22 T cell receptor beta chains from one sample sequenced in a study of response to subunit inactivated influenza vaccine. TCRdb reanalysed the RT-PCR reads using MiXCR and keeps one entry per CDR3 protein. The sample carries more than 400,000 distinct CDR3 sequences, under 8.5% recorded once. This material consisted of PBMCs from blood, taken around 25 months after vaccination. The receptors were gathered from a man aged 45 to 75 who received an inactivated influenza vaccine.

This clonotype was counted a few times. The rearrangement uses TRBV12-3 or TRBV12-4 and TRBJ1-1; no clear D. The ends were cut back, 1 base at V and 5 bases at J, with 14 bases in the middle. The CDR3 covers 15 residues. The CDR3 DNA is TGTGCCAGCAGTTTAGGTGGAGGGAGGCGGACTGAAGCTTTCTTT. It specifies CASSLGGGRRTEAFF.

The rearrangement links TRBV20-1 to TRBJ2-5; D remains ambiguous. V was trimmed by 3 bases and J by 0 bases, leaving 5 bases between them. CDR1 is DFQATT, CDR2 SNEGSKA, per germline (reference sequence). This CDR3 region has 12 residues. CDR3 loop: CSARRNQETQYF. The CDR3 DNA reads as TGCAGTGCTAGGCGGAACCAAGAGACCCAGTACTTC.

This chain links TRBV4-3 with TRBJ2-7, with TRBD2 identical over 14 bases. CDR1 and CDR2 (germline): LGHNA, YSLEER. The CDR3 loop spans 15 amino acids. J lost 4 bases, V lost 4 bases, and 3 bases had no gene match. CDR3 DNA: TGCGCCAGCAGCCGGGGGACTAGCGGGGGTTACGAGCAGTACTTC. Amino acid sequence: CASSRGTSGGYEQYF.

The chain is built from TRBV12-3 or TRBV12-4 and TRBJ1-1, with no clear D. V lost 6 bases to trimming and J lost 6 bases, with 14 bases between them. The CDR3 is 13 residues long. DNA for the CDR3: TGTGCCAGCAGCCCGAGTTGGGTCCCTGAAGCTTTCTTT. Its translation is CASSPSWVPEAFF.

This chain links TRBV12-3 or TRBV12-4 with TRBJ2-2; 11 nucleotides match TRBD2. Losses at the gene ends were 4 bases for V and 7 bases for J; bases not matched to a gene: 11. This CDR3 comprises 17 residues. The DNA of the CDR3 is TGTGCCAGCAGTTACCGACTAGCGGGGTCAAGGAGCGGGGAGCTGTTTTTT. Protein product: CASSYRLAGSRSGELFF.

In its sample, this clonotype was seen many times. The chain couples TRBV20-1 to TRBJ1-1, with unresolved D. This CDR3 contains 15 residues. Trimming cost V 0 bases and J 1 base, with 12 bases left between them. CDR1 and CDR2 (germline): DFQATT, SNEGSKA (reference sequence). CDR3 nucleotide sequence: TGCAGTGCTAGAGATTTGGATACGGGGAACACTGAAGCTTTCTTT. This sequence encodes CSARDLDTGNTEAFF.

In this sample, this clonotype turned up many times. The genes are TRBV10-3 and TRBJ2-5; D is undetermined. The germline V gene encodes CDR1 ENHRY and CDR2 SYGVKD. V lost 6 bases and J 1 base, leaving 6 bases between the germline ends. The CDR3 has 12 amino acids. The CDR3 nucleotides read TGTGCCATCAGAGGGCTCCAAGAGACCCAGTACTTC. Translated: CAIRGLQETQYF.

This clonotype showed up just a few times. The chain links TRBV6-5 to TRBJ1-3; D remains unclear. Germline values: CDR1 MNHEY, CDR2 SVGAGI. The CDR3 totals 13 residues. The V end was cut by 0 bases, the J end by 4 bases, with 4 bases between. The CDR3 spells CASSYSEGNTIYF. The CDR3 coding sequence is TGTGCCAGCAGTTACTCGGAAGGAAACACCATATATTTT.

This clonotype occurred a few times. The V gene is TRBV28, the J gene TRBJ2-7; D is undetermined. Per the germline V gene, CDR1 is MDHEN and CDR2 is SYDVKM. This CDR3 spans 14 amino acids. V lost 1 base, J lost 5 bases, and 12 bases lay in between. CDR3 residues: CASSLSTPRHEQYF. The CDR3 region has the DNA TGTGCCAGCAGTTTATCAACCCCTAGGCACGAGCAGTACTTC.

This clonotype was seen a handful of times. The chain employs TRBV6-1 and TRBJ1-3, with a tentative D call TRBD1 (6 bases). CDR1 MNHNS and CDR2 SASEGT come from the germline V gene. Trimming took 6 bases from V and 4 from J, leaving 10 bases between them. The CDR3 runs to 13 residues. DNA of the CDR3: TGTGCCAGCAGGGCCGGGACAGGAAACACCATATATTTT. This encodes CASRAGTGNTIYF.

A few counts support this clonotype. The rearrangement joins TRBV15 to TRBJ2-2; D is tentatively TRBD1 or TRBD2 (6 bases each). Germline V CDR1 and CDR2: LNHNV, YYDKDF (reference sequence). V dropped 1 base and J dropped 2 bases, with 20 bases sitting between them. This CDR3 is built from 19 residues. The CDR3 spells CATSRVSGAGRYNTGELFF. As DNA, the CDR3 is TGTGCCACCAGCAGAGTCTCGGGGGCAGGGAGATACAACACCGGGGAGCTGTTTTTT.

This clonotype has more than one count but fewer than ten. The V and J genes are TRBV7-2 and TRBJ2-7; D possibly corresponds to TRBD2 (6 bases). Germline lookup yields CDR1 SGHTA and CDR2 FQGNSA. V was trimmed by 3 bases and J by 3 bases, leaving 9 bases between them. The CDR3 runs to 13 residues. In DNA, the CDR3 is TGTGCCAGCAGCTTTGGGGGACTCTACGAGCAGTACTTC. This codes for CASSFGGLYEQYF.

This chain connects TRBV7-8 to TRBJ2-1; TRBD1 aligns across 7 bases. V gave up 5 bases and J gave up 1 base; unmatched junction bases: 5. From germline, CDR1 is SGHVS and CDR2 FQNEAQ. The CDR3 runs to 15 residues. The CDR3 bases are TGTGCCAGCAGCCCCGGACAGGCGTCCTACAATGAGCAGTTCTTC. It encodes CASSPGQASYNEQFF.

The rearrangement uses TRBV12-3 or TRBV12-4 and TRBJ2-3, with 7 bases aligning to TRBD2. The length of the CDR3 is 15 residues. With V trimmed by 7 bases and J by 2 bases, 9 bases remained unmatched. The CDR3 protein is CASNPSGLYTDTQYF. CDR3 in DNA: TGTGCCAGCAATCCTAGCGGCCTATACACAGATACGCAGTATTTT.

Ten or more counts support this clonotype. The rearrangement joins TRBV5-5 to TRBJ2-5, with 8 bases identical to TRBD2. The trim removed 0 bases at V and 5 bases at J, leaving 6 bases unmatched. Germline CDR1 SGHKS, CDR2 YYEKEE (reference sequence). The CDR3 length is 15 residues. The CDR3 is CASSLVTGGVETQYF. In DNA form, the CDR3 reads TGTGCCAGCAGCTTGGTCACCGGGGGGGTGGAGACCCAGTACTTC.

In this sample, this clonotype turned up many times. This chain's CDR3 is CSARDGGGTDTQYF. DNA of the CDR3: TGCAGTGCTAGAGACGGCGGGGGCACAGATACGCAGTATTTT. This chain uses TRBV20-1 with TRBJ2-3; tentatively, D is TRBD2 (6 bases). The CDR3 runs to 14 residues. Looked up from germline, CDR1 is DFQATT and CDR2 is SNEGSKA (reference sequence). With 0 bases removed from V and 1 base from J, the gap between germline ends came to 8 bases.

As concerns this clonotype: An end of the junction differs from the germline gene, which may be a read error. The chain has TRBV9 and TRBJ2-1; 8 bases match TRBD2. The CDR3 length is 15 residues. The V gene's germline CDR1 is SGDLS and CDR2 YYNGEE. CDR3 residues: CASRVGDGRGSLQFF. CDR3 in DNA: TGTGCCAGCCGCGTAGGTGACGGGAGGGGGTCGTTGCAGTTCTTC.

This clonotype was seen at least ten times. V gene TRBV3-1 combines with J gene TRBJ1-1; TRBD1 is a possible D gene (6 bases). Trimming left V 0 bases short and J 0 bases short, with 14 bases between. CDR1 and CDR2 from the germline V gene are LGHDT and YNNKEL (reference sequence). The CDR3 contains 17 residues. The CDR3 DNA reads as TGTGCCAGCAGCCAAGATTCCATCGGACAGCTGAACACTGAAGCTTTCTTT. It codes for CASSQDSIGQLNTEAFF.

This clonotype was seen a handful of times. For the CDR3, the DNA is TGCGCCAAGATAACCGGGACAGGGCTGCGCGAGCAGTACTTC. The encoded protein is CAKITGTGLREQYF. V is TRBV5-1 and J is TRBJ2-7; 9 nucleotides line up with TRBD1. Germline CDR1 and CDR2: SGHRS and YFSETQ. The ends lost 9 bases at V and 6 bases at J; junction bases unmatched: 13. CDR3 length: 14 residues.

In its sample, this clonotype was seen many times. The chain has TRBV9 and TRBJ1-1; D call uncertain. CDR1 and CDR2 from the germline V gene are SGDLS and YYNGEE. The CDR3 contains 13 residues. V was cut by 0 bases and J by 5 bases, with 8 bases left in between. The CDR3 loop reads CASSVVRETEAFF. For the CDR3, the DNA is TGTGCCAGCAGCGTAGTGAGGGAAACTGAAGCTTTCTTT.

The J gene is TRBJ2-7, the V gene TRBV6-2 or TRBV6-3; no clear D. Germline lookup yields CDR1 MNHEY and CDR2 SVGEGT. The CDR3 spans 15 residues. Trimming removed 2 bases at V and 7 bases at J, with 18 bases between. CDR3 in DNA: TGTGCCAGCAGTTACGGCTCAGTAACCCCTTGGGAGCAGTACTTC. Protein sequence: CASSYGSVTPWEQYF.

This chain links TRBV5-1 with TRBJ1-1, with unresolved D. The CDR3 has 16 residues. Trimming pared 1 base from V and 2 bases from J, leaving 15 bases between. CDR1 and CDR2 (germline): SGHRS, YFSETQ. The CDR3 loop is CASSLPDVNRNTEAFF. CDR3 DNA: TGCGCCAGCAGCTTGCCCGACGTAAACCGTAACACTGAAGCTTTCTTT.